The clone carrying this T cell receptor beta chain was observed a handful of times. The antigen remains unidentified. Given a much more abundant clone one base away, this may be a read error. Amplification of TCR alpha and beta CDR3 regions from RNA used iRepertoire nested multiplex PCR. From the multiplex PCR reads, TCRdb called clonotypes with MiXCR, one entry per CDR3 protein. The sample lists more than 300,000 distinct CDR3 sequences; roughly two fifths were seen once. This specimen belongs to a study of glioma-infiltrating T cells. Study as a whole: About 1.1 million peripheral T cells were targeted at about 4- to 11-fold coverage.

Findings of the study overall: Tissue-blood divergence was below expectation in non-neoplastic patients, above in gliomas.

This CDR3 contains 15 residues. Germline values: CDR1 MNHNS, CDR2 SASEGT. Trimming left V 8 bases short and J 0 bases short, with 14 bases between. This sequence was found in a human donor with low-grade glioma or glioblastoma, undergoing nonglioma brain surgery, or in good health (not recorded which). The chain couples TRBV6-1 to TRBJ1-5; maybe TRBD1 (6 bases). The sequenced sample consisted of glioma tissue, nonneoplastic brain tissue, or PBMCs (not recorded which). Here the CDR3 reads CASGPGQYSNQPQHF. CDR3 in DNA: TGTGCCAGCGGGCCCGGACAGTATAGCAATCAGCCCCAGCATTTT.